One sample yielded the 14 T cell receptor beta chains listed below, sequenced in a study. Each CDR3 protein gets one entry after TCRdb re-called the 5' RACE reads with MiXCR. There are 7,000 to 9,000 distinct CDR3 sequences in the sample; roughly 29% occur only once, and roughly 4.4% lies in the top ten. Sequenced input: naive CD4+ T cells sorted from a lymph node. The subset here: naive CD4+ T cells, CD4+CD45RA+CD25-. The receptors stem from a female donor with breast cancer.

This clonotype is categorized as medium-sized. The genes are TRBV4-1 and TRBJ2-6; D could derive from TRBD1 or TRBD2 (5 bases each). CDR3 size: 18 residues. Trimming took off 2 bases at V and 0 bases at J, with 14 bases between the two ends. The V gene's germline CDR1 is MGHRA and CDR2 YSYEKL. In DNA, the CDR3 is TGCGCCAGCAGCCAACTTGGACGGGACGTCTCTGGGGCCAACGTCCTGACTTTC. Its translation: CASSQLGRDVSGANVLTF.

This clonotype occurred a few times. J is TRBJ2-3 and V is TRBV20-1; 7 positions agree with TRBD2. The V gene end was trimmed by 6 bases and the J gene end by 0 bases; junction bases not matched to a gene: 6. The CDR3 has 14 residues. Germline V gene data show CDR1 as DFQATT and CDR2 as SNEGSKA (reference sequence). The CDR3 loop reads CSALFGGSTDTQYF. Here the CDR3 DNA reads TGCAGTGCCTTGTTCGGGGGGAGCACAGATACGCAGTATTTT.

The V call is TRBV9, the J call TRBJ2-1; no definite D call. This CDR3 contains 13 residues. In germline, CDR1 is SGDLS, CDR2 YYNGEE. The V gene lost 2 bases and the J gene lost 5 bases, with 8 bases spanning the gap. This CDR3 is CASSVPGHNEQFF. The CDR3, as DNA: TGTGCCAGCAGCGTCCCCGGGCACAATGAGCAGTTCTTC.

This clonotype is medium-sized. The chain is built from TRBV12-3 or TRBV12-4 and TRBJ2-7; unclear D gene. V shed 4 bases and J shed 2 bases, with 12 bases lying between them. This CDR3 region has 14 residues. CDR3 in amino acids: CASSYLGRAYEQYF. The CDR3 DNA is TGTGCCAGCAGTTATCTTGGCAGAGCCTACGAGCAGTACTTC.

The V and J genes are TRBV19 and TRBJ2-1; TRBD2 matches 9 bases. This CDR3 contains 15 residues. The trim removed 4 bases at V and 3 bases at J, leaving 4 bases unmatched. Looked up from germline, CDR1 is LNHDA and CDR2 is SQIVND (reference sequence). The CDR3 reads CASSRLAEGYNEQFF. In DNA, the CDR3 is TGTGCCAGTAGTAGACTAGCGGAGGGCTACAATGAGCAGTTCTTC. The full variable domain, its missing parts supplied by reference TRBV19 and TRBJ2-1, is DGGITQSPKYLFRKEGQNVTLSCEQNLNHDAMYWYRQDPGQGLRLIYYSQIVNDFQKGDIAEGYSVSREKKESFPLTVTSAQKNPTAFYLCASSRLAEGYNEQFFGPGTRLTVL.

The CDR3 sequence is CASSLPQPFSYNEQFF. The CDR3 DNA reads as TGTGCCAGCAGCTTGCCCCAACCCTTCTCCTACAATGAGCAGTTCTTC. V is TRBV7-2 and J is TRBJ2-1; no firm D call. The V and J ends lost 3 bases and 0 bases respectively, with 12 bases between them. The CDR3 has 16 amino acids. Germline V lookup: CDR1 SGHTA, CDR2 FQGNSA. The full variable domain, with the rest looked up from reference TRBV7-2 and TRBJ2-1, is GAGVSQSPSNKVTEKGKDVELRCDPISGHTALYWYRQSLGQGLEFLIYFQGNSAPDKSGLPSDRFSAERTGGSVSTLTIQRTQQEDSAVYLCASSLPQPFSYNEQFFGPGTRLTVL.

The chain links TRBV4-1 to TRBJ1-2; maybe TRBD1 (6 bases). The V gene lost 2 bases and the J gene lost 10 bases, with 17 bases spanning the gap. The germline V gene has CDR1 MGHRA and CDR2 YSYEKL. The CDR3 has 14 residues. CDR3 amino acids: CASSQTPGVDDYTF. CDR3 coding DNA: TGCGCCAGCAGCCAAACCCCAGGGGTAGATGACTACACCTTC.

On this clonotype: Given a much more abundant clone one base away, this may be a read error. This CDR3 fails to terminate in the conserved phenylalanine or tryptophan, so it likely reflects a read error. V is TRBV25-1 and J is TRBJ2-2; D perhaps matches TRBD1 (5 bases). The CDR3 has 14 residues. Germline CDR1 is MGHDK and CDR2 is SYGVNS. Trimming took 6 bases from V and 5 from J, leaving 13 bases between them. CDR3 loop: CASSQGHRTGELFS. CDR3 DNA sequence: TGTGCCAGCAGCCAGGGTCATCGGACCGGGGAGCTGTTTTCT.

This clonotype is judged medium-sized (0.01 to 0.1%). V is TRBV30 and J is TRBJ2-3; 14 bases are shared with TRBD2. The CDR3 runs 15 residues. The V gene's germline CDR1 is GTSNPN and CDR2 SVGIG (reference sequence). The junction had 4 bases not matched to a gene; V was cut back by 4 bases and J by 4 bases. CDR3 sequence (DNA): TGTGCCTGGAAAGGACTAGCGGGAGGCTCAGATACGCAGTATTTT. It specifies CAWKGLAGGSDTQYF.

This clonotype was seen at least ten times. The gene calls are TRBV12-3 or TRBV12-4 and TRBJ1-4; possibly TRBD1 for D (5 bases). This CDR3 comprises 13 residues. V lost 3 bases and J lost 7, with 9 bases in between. CDR3 region: CASSLGQGEKLFF. The DNA for the CDR3 is TGTGCCAGCAGTTTGGGGCAGGGTGAAAAACTGTTTTTT.

The table lists this clonotype with a few counts. A read error may be the cause here, since a much bigger clone is one base away. The CDR3 does not end in the conserved phenylalanine or tryptophan, so this is likely a read error. The J gene is TRBJ1-1, the V gene TRBV20-1; D is uncertain. Germline assignment: CDR1 DFQATT and CDR2 SNEGSKA (reference sequence). V was pared by 2 bases and J by 1 base, with 5 bases between. This CDR3 is 12 amino acids long. This chain's CDR3 is CSARPRNTEAFL. The CDR3 bases are TGCAGTGCTAGACCCAGGAACACTGAAGCTTTCCTT.

The rearrangement joins TRBV12-3 or TRBV12-4 to TRBJ1-4; D possibly corresponds to TRBD1 (6 bases). The CDR3 totals 15 residues. Trimming took 5 bases from V and 6 from J, leaving 16 bases between them. The CDR3 nucleotides read TGTGCCAGCAGTCCCGATCCTAACAGGGATGAAAAACTGTTTTTT. Its translation is CASSPDPNRDEKLFF.

A few counts support this clonotype. Given a much more abundant clone one base away, this may be a read error. The chain uses TRBV29-1 and TRBJ2-3; D is unclear. V was cut by 4 bases and J by 6 bases, with 11 bases left in between. CDR3 length equals 12 residues. The V gene's germline CDR1 is SQVTM and CDR2 ANQGSEA. This CDR3 reads CSVGPAGDTQYF. The CDR3 DNA follows: TGCAGCGTTGGTCCAGCTGGGGATACGCAGTATTTT.

By its share, this clonotype is medium-sized. The J gene is TRBJ2-1, the V gene TRBV6-5, with unresolved D. V shed 6 bases and J shed 1 base, with 13 bases lying between them. Germline CDR1 and CDR2: MNHEY and SVGAGI. The CDR3 extends over 15 amino acids. CDR3 nucleotides: TGTGCCAGCAGCCCATGGGAACCGTCCTACAATGAGCAGTTCTTC. Its protein is CASSPWEPSYNEQFF.